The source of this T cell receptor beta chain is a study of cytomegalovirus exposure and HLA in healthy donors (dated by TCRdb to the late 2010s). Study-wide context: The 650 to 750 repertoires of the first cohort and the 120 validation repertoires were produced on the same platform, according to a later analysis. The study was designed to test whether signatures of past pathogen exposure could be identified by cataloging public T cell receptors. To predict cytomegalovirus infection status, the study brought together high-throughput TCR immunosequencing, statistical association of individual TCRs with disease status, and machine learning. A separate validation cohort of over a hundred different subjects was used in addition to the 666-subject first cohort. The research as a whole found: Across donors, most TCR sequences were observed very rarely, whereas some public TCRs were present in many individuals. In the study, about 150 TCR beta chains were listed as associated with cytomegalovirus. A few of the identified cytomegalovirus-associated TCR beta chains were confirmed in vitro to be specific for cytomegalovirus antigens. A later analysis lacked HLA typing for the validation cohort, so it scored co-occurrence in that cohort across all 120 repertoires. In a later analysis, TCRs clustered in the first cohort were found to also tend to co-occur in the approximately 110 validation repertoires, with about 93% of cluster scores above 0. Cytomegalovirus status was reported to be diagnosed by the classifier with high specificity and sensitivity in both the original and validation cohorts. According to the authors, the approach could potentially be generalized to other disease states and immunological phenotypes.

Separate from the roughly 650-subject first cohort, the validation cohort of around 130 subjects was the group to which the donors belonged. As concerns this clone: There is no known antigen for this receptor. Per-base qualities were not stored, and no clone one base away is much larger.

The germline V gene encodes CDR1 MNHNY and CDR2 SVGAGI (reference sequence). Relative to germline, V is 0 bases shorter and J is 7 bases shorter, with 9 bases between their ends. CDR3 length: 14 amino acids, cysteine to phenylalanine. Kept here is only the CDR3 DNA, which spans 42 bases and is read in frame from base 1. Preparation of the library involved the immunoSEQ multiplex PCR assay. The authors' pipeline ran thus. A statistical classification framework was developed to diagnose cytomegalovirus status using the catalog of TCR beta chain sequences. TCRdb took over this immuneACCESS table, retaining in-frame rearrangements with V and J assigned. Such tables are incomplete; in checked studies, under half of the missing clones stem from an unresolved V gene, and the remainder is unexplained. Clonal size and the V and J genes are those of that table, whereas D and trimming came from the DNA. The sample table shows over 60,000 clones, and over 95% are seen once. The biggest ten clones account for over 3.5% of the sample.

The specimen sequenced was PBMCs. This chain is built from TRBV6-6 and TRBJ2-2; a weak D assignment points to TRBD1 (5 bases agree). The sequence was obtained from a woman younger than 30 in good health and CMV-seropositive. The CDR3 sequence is CASSYSRESGELFF. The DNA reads TGTGCCAGCAGTTACTCCAGGGAAAGCGGGGAGCTGTTTTTT.